The rows below give T cell receptor beta chains drawn from one sample of a study of blood T cell repertoires in COVID-19. Produced via immunoSEQ multiplex PCR; TCRdb's table is partial and in-frame only. The table lists around 65,000 clones, approximately 90% of them singletons. Sequenced sample: peripheral blood. All receptors derive from a human donor in a cohort sampled during active COVID-19. CDR3s include the opening cysteine and the closing phenylalanine or tryptophan. The D gene is left open where the match is weak.

j_gene | d_gene | v_gene | CDR3aa | CDR3nt
TRBJ2-4 | TRBD2 | TRBV7-2 | CASSLDLGEGYIQYF | TGTGCCAGCAGCTTAGACCTCGGGGAGGGCTACATTCAGTACTTC
TRBJ1-2 | . | TRBV28 | CASRPNRANYGYTF | TGTGCCAGCCGACCAAACCGAGCGAACTATGGCTACACCTTC
TRBJ2-3 | . | TRBV19 | CASSSAGFRDTQYF | TGTGCCAGTAGTAGTGCGGGATTTCGAGATACGCAGTATTTT
TRBJ2-7 | . | TRBV19 | CASSIVGPPGEQYF | TGTGCCAGTAGTATAGTAGGCCCTCCGGGGGAGCAGTACTTC
TRBJ2-3 | . | TRBV11-3 | CASSSRLVSTDTQYF | TGTGCCAGCAGCTCGCGGCTAGTTAGCACAGATACGCAGTATTTT
TRBJ1-5 | . | TRBV6-1 | CASSEARPPRQPQHF | TGTGCCAGCAGTGAAGCAAGACCACCCAGGCAGCCCCAGCATTTT
TRBJ2-7 | . | TRBV7-2 | CASSLDGGTSYEQYF | TGTGCCAGCAGCTTAGATGGAGGGACCTCCTACGAGCAGTACTTC
TRBJ2-7 | TRBD1 | TRBV7-2 | CASSVSGTGSREQYF | TGTGCCAGCAGCGTGTCCGGGACAGGGAGTCGCGAGCAGTACTTC
TRBJ2-7 | . | TRBV9 | CASSAMASAEQYF | TGTGCCAGCAGCGCAATGGCTAGCGCCGAGCAGTACTTC
TRBJ2-7 | TRBD1 | TRBV5-1 | CASSTRTGDEQYF | TGCGCCAGCAGCACAAGGACAGGGGACGAGCAGTACTTC
TRBJ2-5 | . | TRBV4-3 | CASSPRVGASQETQYF | TGCGCCAGCAGCCCCCGGGTGGGGGCGTCTCAAGAGACCCAGTACTTC
TRBJ2-5 | . | TRBV11-1 | CASSPRPGETQYF | TGTGCCAGCAGCCCCAGGCCTGGAGAGACCCAGTACTTC
TRBJ1-1 | TRBD1 | TRBV27 | CASSRGTGQTEAFF | TGTGCCAGCTCAAGAGGGACAGGACAAACTGAAGCTTTCTTT
TRBJ1-2 | . | TRBV5-4 | CASSPPGRGYGYTF | TGTGCCAGCAGCCCGCCAGGGCGGGGCTATGGCTACACCTTC
TRBJ2-3 | TRBD2 | TRBV6-5 | CASSYGSGRAPDTQYF | TGTGCCAGCAGTTACGGGAGCGGGAGGGCCCCAGATACGCAGTATTTT